The 21 T cell receptor beta chains presented below share a single source sample, sequenced in a study of cytomegalovirus exposure and HLA in healthy donors. Vbeta (60) and Jbeta (13) primers were used in the PCR. Assay used: immunoSEQ multiplex PCR; TCRdb lists only in-frame clones, some missing. The sample has 100,000 to 150,000 clones; more than 80% are singletons. The sample was PBMCs. These receptors all stem from a middle-aged man in good health and CMV-seronegative.

The V gene is TRBV7-2, the J gene TRBJ1-4, with a possible D match to TRBD1 (5 bases). CDR3 length: 14 amino acids. The germline gives CDR1 SGHTA, CDR2 FQGNSA. With 3 bases removed from V and 8 bases from J, the gap between germline ends came to 13 bases. The CDR3 sequence is CASSLRRGEEKLFF. Written as DNA, the CDR3 is TGTGCCAGCAGCTTGAGGAGGGGCGAAGAAAAACTGTTTTTT.

The chain links TRBV5-1 to TRBJ1-4, with 10 bases that match TRBD1. Looked up from germline, CDR1 is SGHRS and CDR2 is YFSETQ. This CDR3 is 14 amino acids long. With V trimmed by 2 bases and J by 6 bases, 1 base remained unmatched. In nucleotides, the CDR3 is TGCGCCAGCAGCTTTGGGACAGGGGATGAAAAACTGTTTTTT. This sequence encodes CASSFGTGDEKLFF.

CDR3 amino acids: CASSRAASGSAYEQYF. CDR3 DNA: TGTGCCAGCTCACGTGCGGCTAGCGGGAGCGCCTACGAGCAGTACTTC. The gene calls are TRBV18 and TRBJ2-7; 10 bases agree with TRBD2. The CDR3 is 16 residues long. Looked up from germline, CDR1 is KGHSH and CDR2 is LQKENI. V lost 4 bases to trimming and J lost 2 bases; unmatched junction nucleotides: 8.

V gene TRBV7-9 combines with J gene TRBJ2-5; D perhaps matches TRBD2 (5 bases). V shed 0 bases and J shed 5 bases, with 10 bases lying between them. Germline V gives CDR1 SEHNR, CDR2 FQNEAQ (reference sequence). CDR3 size: 14 residues. DNA for the CDR3: TGTGCCAGCAGCTTAGCGGGAGCTAGTGAGACCCAGTACTTC. Translating it yields CASSLAGASETQYF.

The CDR3 nucleotides are TGTGCCAGCAGCCTAGGGTTGAACAGGGGTAAAGAGCAGTACTTC. It translates to CASSLGLNRGKEQYF. The rearrangement joins TRBV7-9 to TRBJ2-7; 7 bases line up with TRBD1. Per the germline V gene, CDR1 is SEHNR and CDR2 is FQNEAQ (reference sequence). Germline trimming cut 5 bases from V and 7 bases from J; bases unmatched to any gene: 14. The CDR3 covers 15 residues.

The V gene is TRBV6-5, the J gene TRBJ2-1, with D perhaps matching TRBD1 (6 bases). This CDR3 is built from 11 residues. V was shortened by 7 bases and J by 7 bases, with 8 bases between the two germline ends. Germline CDR1 MNHEY, CDR2 SVGAGI. The CDR3 sequence: CASMRGNEQFF. Written as DNA, the CDR3 is TGTGCCAGCATGAGGGGGAATGAGCAGTTCTTC.

This clone was seen only a few times. DNA for the CDR3: TGTGCCAGCAGCCCTGACAGGTATAGCAATCAGCCCCAGCATTTT. Amino acids: CASSPDRYSNQPQHF. This rearrangement joins TRBV27 to TRBJ1-5; tentative D call: TRBD1 (6 bases). V lost 6 bases and J 0 bases, leaving 12 bases between the germline ends. CDR1 MNHEY and CDR2 SMNVEV come from the germline V gene (reference sequence). The CDR3 totals 15 residues.

J is TRBJ2-6 and V is TRBV6-5; possible D gene TRBD2, 6 bases. Trimming took 4 bases from V and 0 from J, leaving 10 bases between them. Germline CDR1 is MNHEY and CDR2 is SVGAGI. This CDR3 comprises 16 residues. The CDR3 here is CASSSTGSSGANVLTF. The CDR3 DNA reads TGTGCCAGCAGTTCCACCGGGAGCTCTGGGGCCAACGTCCTGACTTTC.

This clone has just one count. At one of its ends the junction is not consistent with the germline gene, which may arise from a read error. The DNA for the CDR3 is TGTGCCTGCCGCTGGGGCCCCTCTGGGGCCAACGGCCTGACTTTC. This translates into CACRWGPSGANGLTF. V is TRBV30 and J is TRBJ2-6, with D perhaps matching TRBD1 (5 bases). Germline CDR1 and CDR2: GTSNPN and SVGIG (reference sequence). This CDR3 has 15 residues.

As regards this clone: Within the sample, other DNA sequences also encode this same CDR3. The CDR3 DNA reads as TGTGCCAGCAGCTTGCGGTACGAGCAGTACTTC. This gives the protein CASSLRYEQYF. The J gene is TRBJ2-7, the V gene TRBV7-2; no definite D call. V lost 3 bases to trimming and J lost 4 bases, with 4 bases between them. Germline V CDR1 and CDR2: SGHTA, FQGNSA. There are 11 residues in the CDR3.

This clone was observed a few times. This sample includes further DNA sequences coding for the same CDR3. This sequence joins TRBV18 and TRBJ2-2; TRBD2 agrees at 7 bases. Germline loops: CDR1 KGHSH, CDR2 LQKENI. Germline trimming cut 0 bases from V and 1 base from J; bases unmatched to any gene: 2. The CDR3 covers 16 residues. CDR3 in amino acids: CASSPPTGGNTGELFF. The CDR3 DNA is TGTGCCAGCTCACCACCGACGGGGGGGAACACCGGGGAGCTGTTTTTT.

This clone has only a few counts. The V gene is TRBV5-1, the J gene TRBJ2-7; no firm D call. This CDR3 is built from 15 residues. The germline V gene has CDR1 SGHRS and CDR2 YFSETQ. Trimming took off 5 bases at V and 4 bases at J, with 19 bases between the two ends. CDR3 loop: CASRIGLGAFYEQYF. The DNA for the CDR3 is TGCGCCAGCAGGATTGGTCTGGGCGCTTTTTACGAGCAGTACTTC.

This chain links TRBV11-2 with TRBJ2-3, with TRBD1 as a possible D gene (6 bases). V was shortened by 0 bases and J by 4 bases, with 14 bases between the two germline ends. The germline gives CDR1 SGHAT, CDR2 FQNNGV. The length of the CDR3 is 16 residues. The CDR3 nucleotides are TGTGCCAGCAGCTTAGATCTTTCCAGGGGACCAGATACGCAGTATTTT. This gives the protein CASSLDLSRGPDTQYF.

The count of this clone is one. The chain has TRBV5-1 and TRBJ2-2; possibly TRBD1 for D (6 bases). This CDR3 contains 17 residues. CDR1 is SGHRS and CDR2 is YFSETQ in the germline V gene. Trimming took off 0 bases at V and 4 bases at J, with 16 bases between the two ends. The CDR3 DNA follows: TGCGCCAGCAGCTTGGAAGGCAGGGGAGAGACCACCGGGGAGCTGTTTTTT. Translating gives CASSLEGRGETTGELFF.

The CDR3 protein is CASSPPRPDTEAFF. CDR3 nucleotides: TGTGCCAGCAGCCCCCCGCGGCCCGACACTGAAGCTTTCTTT. V and J are TRBV5-4 and TRBJ1-1, with D unresolved. The CDR3 has 14 residues. Germline V gene lookup returns CDR1 SGHNT and CDR2 YYREEE (reference sequence). The germline V and J ends were trimmed by 4 bases and 3 bases, with 13 bases remaining between them.

This clone has only a few counts. The chain links TRBV5-6 to TRBJ2-4, with a possible D match to TRBD2 (6 bases). V gave up 1 base and J gave up 5 bases, with 22 bases separating them. CDR1 is SGHDT, CDR2 YYEEEE, per germline. The CDR3 totals 18 residues. CDR3 residues: CASSLFGGVSNGENIQYF. The DNA of the CDR3 is TGTGCCAGCAGCTTGTTCGGCGGGGTCTCGAATGGGGAAAACATTCAGTACTTC.

The rearrangement joins TRBV5-1 to TRBJ1-4; TRBD1 matches 9 bases. V lost 0 bases and J lost 8; bases outside the gene matches: 2. This CDR3 has 14 residues. In germline, CDR1 is SGHRS, CDR2 YFSETQ. CDR3 sequence (DNA): TGCGCCAGCAGCTTGGGACAGGGGGACGAAAAACTGTTTTTT. Its protein product is CASSLGQGDEKLFF.

The CDR3 DNA reads TGTGCCAGCACTCCGGCCCCCCCCACAGCTACCCATCAGCCCCAGCATTTT. This encodes CASTPAPPTATHQPQHF. This chain joins TRBV27 and TRBJ1-5; no clear D. Germline values: CDR1 MNHEY, CDR2 SMNVEV (reference sequence). Trimming stripped 7 bases from V and 5 bases from J, with 24 bases between. This CDR3 contains 17 residues.

The genes are TRBV19 and TRBJ2-5, with a possible D match to TRBD1 (5 bases). The CDR3 runs to 15 residues. The V end lost 5 bases, the J end lost 2 bases, and 15 bases lay between the germline ends. CDR1 is LNHDA and CDR2 is SQIVND in the germline V gene (reference sequence). The CDR3 nucleotides are TGTGCCAGTAGTCTGACCATAGACAGACAAGAGACCCAGTACTTC. The encoded protein is CASSLTIDRQETQYF.

The genes are TRBV2 and TRBJ2-1; 8 bases are a match to TRBD2. This CDR3 comprises 14 residues. CDR1 and CDR2 from the germline V gene are SNHLY and FYNNEI. With 3 bases clipped from V and 9 bases from J, the junction kept 7 bases outside the gene matches. CDR3 loop: CASSDRTSRIEQFF. The CDR3 DNA follows: TGTGCCAGCAGTGATAGGACTAGCCGGATTGAGCAGTTCTTC.

The rearrangement uses TRBV28 and TRBJ1-1; D not resolved. V gave up 3 bases and J gave up 1 base, with 6 bases separating them. Germline-derived CDR1 and CDR2 are MDHEN and SYDVKM. This CDR3 has 13 amino acids. The CDR3 loop is CASSFWRNTEAFF. The CDR3 DNA sequence: TGTGCCAGCAGTTTCTGGAGGAACACTGAAGCTTTCTTT.